These T cell receptor beta chains were read from a single sample in a study of blood T cell repertoires in COVID-19. The assay was immunoSEQ multiplex PCR, and TCRdb's table has in-frame clones only and misses some. The table lists 230,000 or so clones, roughly four fifths of them singletons, with around 3.7% in the top ten. Sequencing input: PBMCs or T cells enriched from blood (not recorded which). The receptor set was obtained from a man aged 45-60 years who had recovered from COVID-19. Both conserved end residues are part of each CDR3. D genes are given only for firm matches. Only part of the rows carry a size: once, few, many, or a class if the clone is expanded.

D: TRBD2
J: TRBJ2-7
size: NA
V: TRBV2
length: 14
CDR3: CASVSREGSGEQYF
DNA: TGTGCCAGCGTATCGCGGGAGGGTTCCGGCGAGCAGTACTTC

D: TRBD2
J: TRBJ2-7
size: NA
V: TRBV3-1/TRBV3-2
length: 16
CDR3: CASSQGTGGRREEQYF
DNA: TGTGCCAGCAGCCAAGGGACGGGGGGGAGACGGGAGGAGCAGTACTTC

D: NA
J: TRBJ1-1
size: NA
V: TRBV3-1/TRBV3-2
length: 14
CDR3: CASSPLVGDTEAFF
DNA: TGTGCCAGCAGCCCCTTAGTGGGAGACACTGAAGCTTTCTTT

D: TRBD1
J: TRBJ2-7
size: once
V: TRBV5-1
length: 15
CDR3: CASSPGQALPREQYF
DNA: TGCGCCAGCAGTCCGGGACAGGCTCTACCCCGCGAGCAGTACTTC

D: NA
J: TRBJ1-5
size: NA
V: TRBV15
length: 14
CDR3: CATGGIRSNQPQHF
DNA: TGTGCCACGGGGGGGATACGGAGCAATCAGCCCCAGCATTTT

D: NA
J: TRBJ1-4
size: NA
V: TRBV27
length: 14
CDR3: CASSFGYANEKLFF
DNA: TGTGCCAGCAGTTTCGGGTATGCTAATGAAAAACTGTTTTTT

D: TRBD1
J: TRBJ1-2
size: once
V: TRBV6-6
length: 15
CDR3: CASSYSGQGIGGYTF
DNA: TGTGCCAGCAGTTACTCGGGACAGGGGATCGGTGGCTACACCTTC

D: TRBD2
J: TRBJ2-5
size: NA
V: TRBV27
length: 17
CDR3: CASSLSVAGGIQETQYF
DNA: TGTGCCAGCAGTTTATCGGTGGCGGGGGGTATCCAAGAGACCCAGTACTTC

D: NA
J: TRBJ1-1
size: NA
V: TRBV6-5
length: 12
CDR3: CASSPDFTAAFF
DNA: TGTGCCAGCAGTCCGGACTTTACGGCCGCTTTCTTT

D: NA
J: TRBJ1-4
size: NA
V: TRBV19
length: 16
CDR3: CASSNPQGDLGEKLFF
DNA: TGTGCCAGTAGTAATCCACAGGGAGATCTTGGAGAAAAACTGTTTTTT

D: TRBD2
J: TRBJ2-3
size: NA
V: TRBV11-3
length: 18
CDR3: CASSLGLAGDGLSDTQYF
DNA: TGTGCCAGCAGCTTAGGGCTAGCGGGAGACGGGTTGTCAGATACGCAGTATTTT

D: NA
J: TRBJ1-2
size: NA
V: TRBV7-9
length: 14
CDR3: CASSLAPPLGGYTF
DNA: TGTGCCAGCAGCTTAGCGCCACCCCTCGGTGGCTACACCTTC

D: TRBD1
J: TRBJ1-5
size: NA
V: TRBV19
length: 16
CDR3: CASSLQTGAGDQPQHF
DNA: TGTGCCAGTAGCCTTCAGACAGGGGCCGGGGATCAGCCCCAGCATTTT

D: NA
J: TRBJ2-7
size: NA
V: TRBV10-1
length: 13
CDR3: CASSVRQGGEQYF
DNA: TGCGCCAGCAGTGTCAGGCAGGGTGGCGAGCAGTACTTC

D: TRBD1
J: TRBJ1-5
size: NA
V: TRBV30
length: 16
CDR3: CAWSLGQGMGNQPQHF
DNA: TGTGCCTGGAGTCTCGGACAGGGGATGGGCAATCAGCCCCAGCATTTT

D: NA
J: TRBJ2-1
size: NA
V: TRBV3-1/TRBV3-2
length: 15
CDR3: CASSQGQGLYNEQFF
DNA: TGTGCCAGCAGCCAAGGGCAGGGGCTCTACAATGAGCAGTTCTTC

D: NA
J: TRBJ1-4
size: NA
V: TRBV28
length: 13
CDR3: CASSRVRNEKLFF
DNA: TGTGCCAGCAGTAGAGTACGTAATGAAAAACTGTTTTTT

D: NA
J: TRBJ1-2
size: NA
V: TRBV28
length: 16
CDR3: CASSLPGQLGRDGYTF
DNA: TGTGCCAGCAGTTTGCCTGGACAGTTAGGTAGGGACGGCTACACCTTC

D: TRBD2
J: TRBJ2-7
size: NA
V: TRBV27
length: 16
CDR3: CASSLIGLASSYEQYF
DNA: TGTGCCAGCAGTTTGATTGGACTAGCGTCCTCCTACGAGCAGTACTTC

D: NA
J: TRBJ2-5
size: NA
V: TRBV5-1
length: 16
CDR3: CASSPQITTGQETQYF
DNA: TGCGCCAGCAGCCCCCAAATAACAACAGGCCAAGAGACCCAGTACTTC

D: NA
J: TRBJ2-5
size: NA
V: TRBV4-2
length: 13
CDR3: CASSQVLQETQYF
DNA: TGTGCCAGCAGCCAAGTACTACAAGAGACCCAGTACTTC

D: NA
J: TRBJ1-2
size: NA
V: TRBV5-1
length: 14
CDR3: CASRAIGGAIGYTF
DNA: TGCGCCAGCAGAGCGATAGGGGGGGCTATTGGCTACACCTTC

D: TRBD1
J: TRBJ1-5
size: once
V: TRBV7-8
length: 15
CDR3: CASSLETGGLGPQHF
DNA: TGTGCCAGCAGCTTAGAGACAGGGGGTTTGGGTCCCCAGCATTTT

D: NA
J: TRBJ1-1
size: NA
V: TRBV15
length: 14
CDR3: CATSRDPRDTEAFF
DNA: TGTGCCACCAGCAGAGATCCCAGGGACACTGAAGCTTTCTTT

D: NA
J: TRBJ1-2
size: NA
V: TRBV7-9
length: 13
CDR3: CASVLGQGYGYTF
DNA: TGTGCCAGCGTTCTGGGCCAAGGCTATGGCTACACCTTC

D: NA
J: TRBJ2-1
size: once
V: TRBV29-1
length: 12
CDR3: CSVERQNNEQFF
DNA: TGCAGCGTTGAGAGACAGAACAATGAGCAGTTCTTC

D: TRBD1
J: TRBJ2-7
size: NA
V: TRBV6-5
length: 15
CDR3: CASSYSTGQGSVQYF
DNA: TGTGCCAGCAGTTACTCGACGGGACAGGGTTCGGTGCAGTACTTC

D: NA
J: TRBJ1-1
size: few
V: TRBV5-1
length: 14
CDR3: CASSLAVHGTEAFF
DNA: TGCGCCAGCAGCTTGGCGGTCCACGGGACTGAAGCTTTCTTT

D: NA
J: TRBJ2-7
size: NA
V: TRBV7-6
length: 14
CDR3: CASSSAGTAFEQYF
DNA: TGTGCCAGCAGCTCGGCGGGTACCGCCTTCGAGCAGTACTTC

D: TRBD1
J: TRBJ1-6
size: once
V: TRBV5-4
length: 18
CDR3: CASSLGQGVHSYNSPLHF
DNA: TGTGCCAGCAGCTTGGGCCAGGGGGTCCACTCCTATAATTCACCCCTCCACTTT

D: NA
J: TRBJ1-1
size: NA
V: TRBV2
length: 12
CDR3: CASRTDDTEAFF
DNA: TGTGCCAGCAGGACAGACGACACTGAAGCTTTCTTT

D: NA
J: TRBJ1-2
size: once
V: TRBV5-1
length: 12
CDR3: CASSWGEVGYTF
DNA: TGCGCCAGCAGCTGGGGGGAAGTGGGCTACACCTTC

D: TRBD1
J: TRBJ2-7
size: once
V: TRBV5-1
length: 16
CDR3: CASSITPGQFSDEQYF
DNA: TGCGCCAGCAGCATAACACCGGGACAGTTTAGCGACGAGCAGTACTTC

D: NA
J: TRBJ2-3
size: NA
V: TRBV6-5
length: 15
CDR3: CASSWPRAGLDTQYF
DNA: TGTGCCAGCAGTTGGCCCAGGGCCGGATTGGATACGCAGTATTTT

D: NA
J: TRBJ1-2
size: NA
V: TRBV7-6
length: 11
CDR3: CASSGGSGYTF
DNA: TGTGCCAGCAGCGGAGGATCGGGCTACACCTTC

D: NA
J: TRBJ1-2
size: few
V: TRBV29-1
length: 13
CDR3: CSFFGPRNYGYTF
DNA: TGCAGCTTCTTTGGGCCCCGCAACTATGGCTACACCTTC

D: TRBD1
J: TRBJ2-5
size: NA
V: TRBV7-2
length: 17
CDR3: CASSLGTGVFVLETQYF
DNA: TGTGCCAGCAGCTTAGGGACAGGGGTTTTTGTCTTGGAGACCCAGTACTTC

D: TRBD2
J: TRBJ2-7
size: NA
V: TRBV29-1
length: 14
CDR3: CSVLRTSADYEQYF
DNA: TGCAGCGTTCTCCGGACTAGCGCAGACTACGAGCAGTACTTC

D: TRBD2
J: TRBJ2-7
size: NA
V: TRBV5-4
length: 14
CDR3: CASRPGLVTYEQYF
DNA: TGTGCCAGCAGACCAGGACTAGTTACATACGAGCAGTACTTC

D: NA
J: TRBJ2-7
size: NA
V: TRBV5-1
length: 17
CDR3: CASSVSTSPRVFYEQYF
DNA: TGCGCCAGCAGCGTTAGTACTAGCCCTAGAGTGTTCTACGAGCAGTACTTC

D: TRBD1
J: TRBJ1-1
size: NA
V: TRBV5-4
length: 16
CDR3: CASSPSIRDRGTEAFF
DNA: TGTGCCAGCAGCCCAAGCATCCGGGACAGAGGGACTGAAGCTTTCTTT

D: TRBD1
J: TRBJ2-3
size: NA
V: TRBV11-3
length: 14
CDR3: CASSNRDRSKVRYF
DNA: TGTGCCAGCAGCAACCGGGACAGGTCAAAAGTGAGGTATTTT

D: NA
J: TRBJ1-4
size: NA
V: TRBV2
length: 15
CDR3: CASSPDRTTNEKLFF
DNA: TGTGCCAGCAGCCCAGACAGAACAACTAATGAAAAACTGTTTTTT

D: NA
J: TRBJ2-1
size: NA
V: TRBV30
length: 13
CDR3: CAWSRTPAHEQFF
DNA: TGTGCCTGGAGTCGAACGCCAGCGCATGAGCAGTTCTTC

D: NA
J: TRBJ2-1
size: NA
V: TRBV28
length: 13
CDR3: CASTGTFLGEQFF
DNA: TGTGCCAGCACCGGGACTTTTTTGGGTGAGCAGTTCTTC

D: TRBD1
J: TRBJ1-1
size: few
V: TRBV19
length: 15
CDR3: CASTNRQGLGTEAFF
DNA: TGTGCCAGTACCAATCGACAGGGGTTGGGCACTGAAGCTTTCTTT

D: TRBD1
J: TRBJ1-5
size: NA
V: TRBV18
length: 15
CDR3: CASSPRTGVNQPQHF
DNA: TGTGCCAGCTCACCAAGGACAGGGGTCAATCAGCCCCAGCATTTT

D: NA
J: TRBJ2-7
size: few
V: TRBV28
length: 13
CDR3: CAVAASVTYEQYF
DNA: TGTGCCGTCGCGGCTAGCGTAACCTACGAGCAGTACTTC

D: TRBD2
J: TRBJ2-2
size: NA
V: TRBV9
length: 17
CDR3: CASSVALSAGGVGELFF
DNA: TGTGCCAGCAGCGTAGCTCTCTCCGCGGGAGGCGTCGGGGAGCTGTTTTTT

D: TRBD2
J: TRBJ2-1
size: NA
V: TRBV19
length: 15
CDR3: CASSTQAGGTTEQFF
DNA: TGTGCCAGTAGTACCCAAGCGGGAGGGACCACTGAGCAGTTCTTC